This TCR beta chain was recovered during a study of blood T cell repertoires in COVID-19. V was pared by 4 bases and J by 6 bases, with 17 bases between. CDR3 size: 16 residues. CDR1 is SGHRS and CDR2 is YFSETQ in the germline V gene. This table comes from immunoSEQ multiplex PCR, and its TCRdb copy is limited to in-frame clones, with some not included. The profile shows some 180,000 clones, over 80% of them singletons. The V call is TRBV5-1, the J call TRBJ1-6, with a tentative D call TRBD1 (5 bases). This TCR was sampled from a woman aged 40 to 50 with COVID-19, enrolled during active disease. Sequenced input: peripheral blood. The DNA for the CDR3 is TGCGCCAGCAGCGGAAAGGACAAGATGCTTAATTCACCCCTCCACTTT. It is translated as CASSGKDKMLNSPLHF.